This T cell receptor beta chain emerged from a study of blood T cell repertoires in COVID-19. For the study at large: From the United States, Italy and Spain came samples of acute and convalescent COVID-19. Nucleic acid was either cDNA or gDNA, and it came from T cells, B-cell-depleted T cells, or PBMCs.

The authors' processing: Amplification with reference gene primers provided the estimates of nucleated cell counts. Assay used: immunoSEQ multiplex PCR; TCRdb lists only in-frame clones, some missing. V, J and clone size derive from that table, while D and trimming were established from the DNA sequence. The repertoire consists of approximately 27,000 clones, with 85% to 95% occurring once and the leading ten covering about 4%. The CDR3 runs 11 residues. Trimming removed 6 bases from V and 15 bases from J, with 12 bases in between. The clonotype was recovered from a human donor with active COVID-19. The donor label of this sample is uncertain. This chain links TRBV12-3 or TRBV12-4 with TRBJ1-6; maybe TRBD1 (6 bases). Source material: peripheral blood. The CDR3 DNA sequence: TGTGCCAGCAGCCCCGGACAGAACCTCCACTTT. Its translation: CASSPGQNLHF.